This T cell receptor beta chain was sequenced during a study of Tregs in tolerant kidney transplant recipients (dated by TCRdb to the late 2010s). Notes on the research overall: Related donors were used in the transplants with nonmyeloablative bone marrow transplantation, and mixed chimerism was transient in the human trials. The study used TCRbeta sequencing to identify donor-specific regulatory T cells before combined kidney and bone marrow transplantation, then tracked those cells after transplant.

For CDR1 and CDR2, the germline V gene (reference sequence) lists MNHNY and SVGAGI. The CDR3 holds 14 amino acids from the cysteine to the phenylalanine. Only CDR3 DNA is held: 42 bases, read in frame from base 1. V trim: 6 bases; J trim: 1 base; unmatched bases: 5. For TCRbeta CDR3 sequencing, genomic DNA from the sorted cells was extracted using the QIAGEN DNeasy Blood and Tissue Kit. High-throughput TCRbeta CDR3 sequencing, including PCR amplification with bias correction and internal controls, was performed commercially through immunoSEQ. The original methods were these. A unique productive TCRbeta sequence was defined by the CDR3 nucleotide sequence when primers matched, and otherwise by the CDR3 amino acid sequence together with the Vbeta and Jbeta genes. To correct for sorting error, sequences found in more than one sorted population at a frequency ratio of 2:1 or less were discarded, and the remaining shared sequences were assigned to the population with the higher frequency. A sequence was defined as donor-reactive if the sequence was expanded at least 5-fold in CFSE-low cells compared with unstimulated cells and had a frequency of at least 0.01% in CFSE-low cells. Jensen-Shannon divergence, calculated on the top 100 TCRbeta sequences ranked by frequency, was used to quantify repertoire divergence. For samples with multiple sequencing runs, sorting error was corrected in each run separately before the runs were combined. TCRdb retrieved this table from immuneACCESS and kept in-frame rearrangements only. Not all clones are present; in checked studies, unresolved V genes account for under half, and no reason is known for the remainder. V, J and clone size derive from that table, while D and trimming were established from the DNA sequence. Present in this sample are roughly 69,000 clones, approximately 91% of which were seen just once. The top ten clones comprise around 0.4% of the sample.

Overall study outcomes, separate from this receptor: Biological reproducibility was not directly addressed, though technical replication error appeared minimal. Because only a small number of patients were included, the study had limitations, and the results will need to be validated in larger populations as well as under other immunosuppression protocols. In tolerant patients, donor-specific Tregs expanded more than Tregs overall, which suggests antigen-driven rather than nonspecific expansion. The most biologically relevant and donor-specific TCRbeta repertoire appeared to be identified by expanding Tregs with activated donor B cells. PCR primers changed over time for some patients, so nucleotide-level comparison across those patients' samples was not possible.

This specimen's time point label, interpreted: blood sample drawn before combined kidney and bone marrow transplant. Unstimulated Tregs (CD4+CD25+CD127-), CD4+ non-Tregs (CD4+CD25-), CD4 and CD8 cells were FACS-sorted from thawed PBMCs. The patients were several recipients of combined kidney and bone marrow transplants from the ITN036ST trial, and samples were available only for these trial subjects. Healthy control blood was processed by Ficoll density gradient to PBMCs and cryopreserved; patient PBMCs were collected before and after transplant. In regard to this clone: Its target antigen remains unknown. No qualities accompany the bases; no much larger clone lies one base away.

The sequence was obtained from a human donor who received a combined kidney and bone marrow transplant. The chain links TRBV6-6 with TRBJ1-1, and 7 junction bases match TRBD1. This specimen was CD4+ T cells from blood, taken before the transplant. Here is the DNA: TGTGCCAGCAGCCGGGACAGCACGAACACTGAAGCTTTCTTT. Translated, it reads CASSRDSTNTEAFF.